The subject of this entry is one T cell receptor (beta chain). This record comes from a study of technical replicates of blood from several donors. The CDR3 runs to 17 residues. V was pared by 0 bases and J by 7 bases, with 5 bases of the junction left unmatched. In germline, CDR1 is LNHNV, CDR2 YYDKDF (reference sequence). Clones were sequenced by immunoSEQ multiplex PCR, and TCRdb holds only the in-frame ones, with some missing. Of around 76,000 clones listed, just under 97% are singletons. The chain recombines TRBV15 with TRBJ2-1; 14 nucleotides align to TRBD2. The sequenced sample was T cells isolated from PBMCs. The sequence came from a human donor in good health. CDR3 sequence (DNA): TGTGCCACCAGCAGAGATAGCGGGACTAGCGGGGGTAATGAGCAGTTCTTC. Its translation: CATSRDSGTSGGNEQFF.